The TCR beta chain under discussion was sequenced for a study of blood T cell repertoires in COVID-19. Overall study context: PBMCs, B-cell-depleted T cells, or T cells were the source of the cDNA or gDNA that made up the material.

V lost 8 bases, J lost 4 bases, and 9 bases stayed unmatched. Germline CDR1 SEHNR, CDR2 FQNEAQ (reference sequence). The CDR3 spans 14 residues. TCRdb's copy holds only in-frame clones and misses some; the assay was immunoSEQ multiplex PCR. In the table there are 250,000 to 350,000 clones, more than 70% of which are singletons. This rearrangement joins TRBV7-9 to TRBJ2-3, with TRBD2 matching 7 bases. Sequencing used peripheral blood. This TCR was recovered from a woman younger than 45 with COVID-19, enrolled during active disease. CDR3 sequence reads: CASSTSRTADTQYF. CDR3 DNA: TGTGCCAGCTCGACTAGCCGGACGGCAGATACGCAGTATTTT.